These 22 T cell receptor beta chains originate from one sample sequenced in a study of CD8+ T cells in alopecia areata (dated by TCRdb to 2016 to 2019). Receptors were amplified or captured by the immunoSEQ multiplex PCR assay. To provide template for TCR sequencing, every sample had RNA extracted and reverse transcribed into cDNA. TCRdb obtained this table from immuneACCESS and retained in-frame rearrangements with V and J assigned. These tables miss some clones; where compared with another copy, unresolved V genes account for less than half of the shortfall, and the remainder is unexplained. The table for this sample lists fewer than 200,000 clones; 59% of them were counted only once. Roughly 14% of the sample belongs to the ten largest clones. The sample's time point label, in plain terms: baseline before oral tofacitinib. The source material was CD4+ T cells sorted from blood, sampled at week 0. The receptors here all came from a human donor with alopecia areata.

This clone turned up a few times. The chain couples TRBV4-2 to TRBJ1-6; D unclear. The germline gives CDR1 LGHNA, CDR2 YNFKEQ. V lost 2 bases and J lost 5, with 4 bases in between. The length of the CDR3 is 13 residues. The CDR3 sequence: CASSQSDNSPLHF. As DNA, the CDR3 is TGTGCCAGCAGCCAAAGCGATAATTCACCCCTCCACTTT.

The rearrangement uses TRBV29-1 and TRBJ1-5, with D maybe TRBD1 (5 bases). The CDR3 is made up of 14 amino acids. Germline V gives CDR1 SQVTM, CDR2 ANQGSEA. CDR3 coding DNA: TGCAGTGTGGGGGGAAAGGGACCAAATCAGCCCCAGCATTTT. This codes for CSVGGKGPNQPQHF.

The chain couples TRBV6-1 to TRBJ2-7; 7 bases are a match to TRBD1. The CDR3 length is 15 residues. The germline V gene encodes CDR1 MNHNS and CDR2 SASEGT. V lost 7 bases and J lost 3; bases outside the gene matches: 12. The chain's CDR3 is CASTLSLRQGYEQYF. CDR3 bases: TGTGCCAGCACTCTAAGCCTCCGACAGGGCTACGAGCAGTACTTC.

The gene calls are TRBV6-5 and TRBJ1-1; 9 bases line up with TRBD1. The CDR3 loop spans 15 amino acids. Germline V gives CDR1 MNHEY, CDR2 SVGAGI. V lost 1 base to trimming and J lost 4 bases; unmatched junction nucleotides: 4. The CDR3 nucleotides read TGTGCCAGCAGTTACTGGGGACAGGGCGTCACTGAAGCTTTCTTT. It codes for CASSYWGQGVTEAFF.

The DNA for the CDR3 is TGTGCCAGCAGCCCCCACAGTGACACTGAAGCTTTCTTT. Translating it yields CASSPHSDTEAFF. V is TRBV7-3 and J is TRBJ1-1; D ambiguous. V lost 5 bases and J lost 3, with 10 bases in between. Looked up from germline, CDR1 is SGHTA and CDR2 is FQGTGA. This CDR3 has 13 residues.

The CDR3 region is CASRGSSGPSYEQYF. The CDR3 DNA reads TGTGCCAGCAGGGGCTCTAGCGGACCCTCCTACGAGCAGTACTTC. This sequence joins TRBV4-2 and TRBJ2-7, with TRBD2 matching 7 bases. Germline V gene sequence: CDR1 LGHNA, CDR2 YNFKEQ. J lost 0 bases, V lost 6 bases, and 8 bases had no gene match. The CDR3 consists of 15 residues.

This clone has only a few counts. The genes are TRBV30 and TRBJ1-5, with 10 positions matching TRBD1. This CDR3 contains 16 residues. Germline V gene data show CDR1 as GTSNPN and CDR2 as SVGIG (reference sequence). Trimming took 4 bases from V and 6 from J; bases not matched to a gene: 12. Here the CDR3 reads CAWNGDRGPSGQPQHF. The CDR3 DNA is TGTGCCTGGAACGGGGACAGGGGACCTAGCGGTCAGCCCCAGCATTTT.

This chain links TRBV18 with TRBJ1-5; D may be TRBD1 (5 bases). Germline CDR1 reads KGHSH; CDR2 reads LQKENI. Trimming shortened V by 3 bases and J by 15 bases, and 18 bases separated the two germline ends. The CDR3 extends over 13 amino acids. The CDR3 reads CASSPGRDSPPHF. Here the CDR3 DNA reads TGTGCCAGCTCACCGGGCCGAGACAGCCCACCGCATTTT. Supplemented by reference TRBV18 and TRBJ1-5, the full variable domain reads NAGVMQNPRHLVRRRGQEARLRCSPMKGHSHVYWYRQLPEEGLKFMVYLQKENIIDESGMPKERFSAEFPKEGPSILRIQQVVRGDSAAYFCASSPGRDSPPHFGDGTRLSIL.

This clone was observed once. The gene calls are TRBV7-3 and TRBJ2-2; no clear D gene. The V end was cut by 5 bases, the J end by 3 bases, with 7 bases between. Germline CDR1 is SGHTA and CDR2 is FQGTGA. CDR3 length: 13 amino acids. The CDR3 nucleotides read TGTGCCAGCAGCCCCAGTGACACCGGGGAGCTGTTTTTT. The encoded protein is CASSPSDTGELFF. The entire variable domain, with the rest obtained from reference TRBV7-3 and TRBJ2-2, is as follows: GAGVSQTPSNKVTEKGKYVELRCDPISGHTALYWYRQSLGQGPEFLIYFQGTGAADDSGLPNDRFFAVRPEGSVSTLKIQRTERGDSAVYLCASSPSDTGELFFGEGSRLTVL.

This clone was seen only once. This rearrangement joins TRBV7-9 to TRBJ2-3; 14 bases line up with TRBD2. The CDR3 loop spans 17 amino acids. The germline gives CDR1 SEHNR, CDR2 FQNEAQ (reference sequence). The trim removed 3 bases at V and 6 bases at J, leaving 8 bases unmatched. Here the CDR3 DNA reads TGTGCCAGCAGCTTTCCGACTAGCGGGGGGGCTCGTGATACGCAGTATTTT. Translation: CASSFPTSGGARDTQYF.

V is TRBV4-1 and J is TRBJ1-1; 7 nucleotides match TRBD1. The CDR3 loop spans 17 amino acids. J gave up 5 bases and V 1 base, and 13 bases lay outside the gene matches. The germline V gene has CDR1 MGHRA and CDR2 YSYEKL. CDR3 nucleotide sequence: TGCGCCAGCAGCCAAGCCCCGTGGGACAGAAGGGGTACTGAAGCTTTCTTT. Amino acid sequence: CASSQAPWDRRGTEAFF.

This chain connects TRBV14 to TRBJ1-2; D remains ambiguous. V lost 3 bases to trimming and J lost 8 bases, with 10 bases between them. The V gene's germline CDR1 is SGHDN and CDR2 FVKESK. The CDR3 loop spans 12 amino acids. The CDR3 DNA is TGTGCCAGCAGCCATCTACGGTCGGGCTACACCTTC. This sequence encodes CASSHLRSGYTF.

Written as DNA, the CDR3 is TGTGCCAGCAGCGTAGGGGCGACAGGCACAGATACGCAGTATTTT. Its translation: CASSVGATGTDTQYF. The rearrangement links TRBV9 to TRBJ2-3, with TRBD1 as a possible D gene (5 bases). The CDR3 is 15 amino acids. Trimming shortened V by 0 bases and J by 1 base, and 9 bases separated the two germline ends. The germline gives CDR1 SGDLS, CDR2 YYNGEE.

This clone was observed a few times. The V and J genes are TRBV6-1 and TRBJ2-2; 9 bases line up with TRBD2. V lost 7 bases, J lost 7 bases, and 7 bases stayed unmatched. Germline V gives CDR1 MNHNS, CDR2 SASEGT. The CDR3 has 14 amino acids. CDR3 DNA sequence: TGTGCCAGCATCCCTAGCGGGGTCGTCGGGGAGCTGTTTTTT. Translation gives CASIPSGVVGELFF.

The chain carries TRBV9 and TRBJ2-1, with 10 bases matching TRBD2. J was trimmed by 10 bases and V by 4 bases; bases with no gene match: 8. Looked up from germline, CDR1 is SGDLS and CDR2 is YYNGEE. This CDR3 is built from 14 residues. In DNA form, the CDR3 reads TGTGCCAGCAGCCCCCGGGCTAGCGGGGGAGAGCAGTTCTTC. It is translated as CASSPRASGGEQFF.

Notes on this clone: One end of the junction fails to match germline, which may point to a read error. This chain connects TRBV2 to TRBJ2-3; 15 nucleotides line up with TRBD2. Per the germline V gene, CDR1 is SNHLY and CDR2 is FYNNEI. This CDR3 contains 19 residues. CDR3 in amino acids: CASGDRRGLAGGLTDTQYF. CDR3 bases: TGTGCCAGCGGTGACCGGAGGGGACTAGCGGGGGGCCTCACAGATACGCAGTATTTT. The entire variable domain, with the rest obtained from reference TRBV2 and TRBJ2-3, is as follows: EPEVTQTPSHQVTQMGQEVILRCVPISNHLYFYWYRQILGQKVEFLVSFYNNEISEKSEIFDDQFSVERPDGSNFTLKIRSTKLEDSAMYFCASGDRRGLAGGLTDTQYFGPGTRLTVL.

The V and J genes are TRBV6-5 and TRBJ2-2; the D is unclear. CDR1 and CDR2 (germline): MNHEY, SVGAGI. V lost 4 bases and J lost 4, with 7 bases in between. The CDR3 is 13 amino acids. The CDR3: CASSSVGTGELFF. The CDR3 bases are TGTGCCAGCAGTTCCGTCGGCACCGGGGAGCTGTTTTTT.

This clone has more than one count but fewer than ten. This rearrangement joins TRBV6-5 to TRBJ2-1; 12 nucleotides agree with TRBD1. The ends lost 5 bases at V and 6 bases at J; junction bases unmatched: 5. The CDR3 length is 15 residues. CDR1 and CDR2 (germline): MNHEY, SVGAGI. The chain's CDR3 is CASSAGQGAFNEQFF. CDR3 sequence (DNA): TGTGCCAGCAGTGCGGGACAGGGGGCCTTCAATGAGCAGTTCTTC.

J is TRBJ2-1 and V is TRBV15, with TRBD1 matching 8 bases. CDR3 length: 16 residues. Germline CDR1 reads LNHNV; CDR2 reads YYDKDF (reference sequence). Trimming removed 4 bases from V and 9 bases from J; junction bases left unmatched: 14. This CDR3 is CATSKGTGASLIEQFF. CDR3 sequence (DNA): TGTGCCACCAGCAAAGGGACAGGCGCCTCCTTGATTGAGCAGTTCTTC.

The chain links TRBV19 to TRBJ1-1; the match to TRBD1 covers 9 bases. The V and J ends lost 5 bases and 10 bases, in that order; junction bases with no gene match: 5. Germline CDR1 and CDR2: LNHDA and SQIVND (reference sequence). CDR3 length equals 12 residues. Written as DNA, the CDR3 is TGTGCCAGTAGTGTGGAGGACAGGGGAGCTTTCTTT. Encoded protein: CASSVEDRGAFF.

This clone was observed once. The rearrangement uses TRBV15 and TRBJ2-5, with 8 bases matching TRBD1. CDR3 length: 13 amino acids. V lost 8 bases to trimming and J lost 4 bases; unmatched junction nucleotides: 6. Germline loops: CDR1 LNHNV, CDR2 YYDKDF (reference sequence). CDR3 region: CATADRVLETQYF. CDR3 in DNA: TGTGCCACCGCGGACAGGGTATTAGAGACCCAGTACTTC.

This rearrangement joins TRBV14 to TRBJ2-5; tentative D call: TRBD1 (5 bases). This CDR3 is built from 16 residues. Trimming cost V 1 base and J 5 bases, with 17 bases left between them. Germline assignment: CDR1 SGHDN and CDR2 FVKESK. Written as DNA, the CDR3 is TGTGCCAGCAGCCAAGGGCGGCAGGGTTACATGGAGACCCAGTACTTC. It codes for CASSQGRQGYMETQYF.